This T cell receptor beta chain appears in the sequencing data of a study of PD-1 blockade in classical Hodgkin lymphoma. Study-level points and caveats: Newly diagnosed patients had baseline TCR diversity that was reportedly lower than that of healthy donors. The study found complete responders had baseline diversity similar to newly diagnosed patients.

This clone was recorded only once. Its antigen is unknown. The table came from immunoSEQ multiplex PCR; TCRdb's copy has only in-frame clones and leaves some out. The data show 20,000 to 25,000 clones, roughly three quarters seen once. Germline CDR1 is LNHDA and CDR2 is SQIVND (reference sequence). The germline V and J ends were trimmed by 6 bases and 6 bases, with 18 bases remaining between them. The length of the CDR3 is 14 residues. Specified time point: cycle 4 day 1 (C4D1), after 6 weeks of nivolumab. After autologous stem cell transplantation all patients relapsed, and prior brentuximab vedotin exposure differed between cohorts. The patients, who had relapsed/refractory classical Hodgkin lymphoma, achieved best responses of complete response, partial response or progressive disease.

The sample in question was peripheral blood mononuclear cells (PBMCs), obtained before the fourth cycle of nivolumab. The clonotype comes from a human donor with classical Hodgkin lymphoma. V and J are TRBV19 and TRBJ2-7; D tentatively reads TRBD1 or TRBD2 (5 bases each). CDR3 region: CASRVGVYASEQYF. The CDR3 bases are TGTGCCAGTAGAGTGGGGGTATATGCCAGCGAGCAGTACTTC.